This T cell receptor beta chain comes out of a study of blood T cell repertoires in COVID-19. The repertoire was sequenced with immunoSEQ multiplex PCR; TCRdb's copy has only in-frame clones and lacks some. The sample lists about 150,000 clones; roughly 85% were seen once. Trimming took 2 bases from V and 0 from J, leaving 4 bases between them. Looked up from germline, CDR1 is LGHDT and CDR2 is YNNKEL (reference sequence). The CDR3 spans 14 residues. While infection was still active, Seattle patients were enrolled and then followed longitudinally. Sequencing was performed on peripheral blood. The sequence was collected from a woman aged 55-70 years with COVID-19, enrolled during active disease. The rearrangement uses TRBV3-1 (or the pseudogene TRBV3-2) and TRBJ2-2; D gene unclear. The CDR3, as DNA: TGTGCCAGCAGCCAATCTACGAACACCGGGGAGCTGTTTTTT. Protein product: CASSQSTNTGELFF.